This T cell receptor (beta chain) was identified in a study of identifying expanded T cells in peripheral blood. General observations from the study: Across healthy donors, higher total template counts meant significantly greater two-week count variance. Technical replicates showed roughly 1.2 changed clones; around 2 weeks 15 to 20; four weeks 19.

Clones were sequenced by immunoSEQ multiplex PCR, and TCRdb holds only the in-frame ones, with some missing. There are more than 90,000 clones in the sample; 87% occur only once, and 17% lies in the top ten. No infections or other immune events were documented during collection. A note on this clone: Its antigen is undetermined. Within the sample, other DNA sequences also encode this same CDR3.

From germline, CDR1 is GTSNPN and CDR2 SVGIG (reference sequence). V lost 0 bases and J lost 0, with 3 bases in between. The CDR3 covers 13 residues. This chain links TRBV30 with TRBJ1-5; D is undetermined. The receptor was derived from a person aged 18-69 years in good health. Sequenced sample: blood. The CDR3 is CAWSVDSNQPQHF. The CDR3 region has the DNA TGTGCCTGGAGTGTCGATAGCAATCAGCCCCAGCATTTT.